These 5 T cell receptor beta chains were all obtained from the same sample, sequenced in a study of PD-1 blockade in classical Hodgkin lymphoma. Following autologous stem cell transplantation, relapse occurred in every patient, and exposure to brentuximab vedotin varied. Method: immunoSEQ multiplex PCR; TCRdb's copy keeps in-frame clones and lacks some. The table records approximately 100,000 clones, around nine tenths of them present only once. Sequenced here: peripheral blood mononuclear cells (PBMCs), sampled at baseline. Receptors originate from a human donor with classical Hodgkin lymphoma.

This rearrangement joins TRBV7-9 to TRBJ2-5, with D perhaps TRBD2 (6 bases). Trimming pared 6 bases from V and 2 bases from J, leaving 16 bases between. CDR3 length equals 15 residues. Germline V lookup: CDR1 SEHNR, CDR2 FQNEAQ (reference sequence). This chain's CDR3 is CASSSGVRVQETQYF. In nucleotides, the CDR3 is TGTGCCAGCAGTTCGGGGGTGAGGGTTCAAGAGACCCAGTACTTC.

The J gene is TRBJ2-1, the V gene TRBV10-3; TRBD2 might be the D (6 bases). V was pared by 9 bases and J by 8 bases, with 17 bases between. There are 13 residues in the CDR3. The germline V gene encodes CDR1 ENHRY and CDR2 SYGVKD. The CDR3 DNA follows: TGTGCCATTCGTCCGGGAGCAATCGATGAGCAGTTCTTC. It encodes CAIRPGAIDEQFF.

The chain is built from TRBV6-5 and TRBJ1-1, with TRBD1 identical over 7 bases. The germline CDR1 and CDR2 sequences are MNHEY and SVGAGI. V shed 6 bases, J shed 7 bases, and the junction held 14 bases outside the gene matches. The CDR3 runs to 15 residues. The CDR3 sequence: CASSAAGQGGFEAFF. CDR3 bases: TGTGCCAGCAGCGCTGCAGGACAAGGGGGCTTTGAAGCTTTCTTT.

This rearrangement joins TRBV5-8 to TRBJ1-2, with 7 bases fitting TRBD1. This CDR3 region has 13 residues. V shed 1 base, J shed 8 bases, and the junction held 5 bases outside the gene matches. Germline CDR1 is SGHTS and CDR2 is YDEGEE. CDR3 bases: TGTGCCAGCAGCTTGACAGGGGTTTCGGGCTACACCTTC. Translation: CASSLTGVSGYTF.

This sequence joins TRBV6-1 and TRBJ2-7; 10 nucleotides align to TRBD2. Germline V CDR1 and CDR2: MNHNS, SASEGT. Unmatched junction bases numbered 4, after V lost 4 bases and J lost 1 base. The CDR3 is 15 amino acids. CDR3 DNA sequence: TGTGCCAGCAGTGTTAGCGGGAGGTATTCCTACGAGCAGTACTTC. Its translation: CASSVSGRYSYEQYF.